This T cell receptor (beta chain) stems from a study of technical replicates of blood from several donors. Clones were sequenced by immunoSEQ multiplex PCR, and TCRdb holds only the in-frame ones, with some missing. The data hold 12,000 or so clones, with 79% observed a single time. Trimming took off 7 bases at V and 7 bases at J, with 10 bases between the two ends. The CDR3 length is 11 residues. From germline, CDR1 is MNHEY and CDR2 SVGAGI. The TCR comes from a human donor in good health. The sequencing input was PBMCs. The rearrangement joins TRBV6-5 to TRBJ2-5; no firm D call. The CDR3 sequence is CASTYGRTQYF. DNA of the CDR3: TGTGCCAGCACCTATGGGCGGACCCAGTACTTC.